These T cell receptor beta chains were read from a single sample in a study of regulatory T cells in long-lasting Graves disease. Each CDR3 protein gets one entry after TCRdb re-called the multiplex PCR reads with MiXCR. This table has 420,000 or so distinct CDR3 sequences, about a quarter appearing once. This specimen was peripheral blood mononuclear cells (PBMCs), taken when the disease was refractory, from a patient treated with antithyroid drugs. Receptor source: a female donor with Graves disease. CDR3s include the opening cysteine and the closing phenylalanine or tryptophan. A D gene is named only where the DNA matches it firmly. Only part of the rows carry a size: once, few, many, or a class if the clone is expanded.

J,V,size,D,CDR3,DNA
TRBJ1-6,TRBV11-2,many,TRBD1,CASRRIGTGASPLHF,TGTGCCAGCAGGCGAATAGGGACAGGGGCTTCACCCCTCCACTTT
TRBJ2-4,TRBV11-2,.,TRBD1,CASSLGTGENIQYF,TGTGCCAGCAGCTTAGGGACAGGGGAAAACATTCAGTACTTC
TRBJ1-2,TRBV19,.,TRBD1,CASTRESGTGGLYGYTF,TGTGCCAGTACGAGAGAATCCGGGACAGGGGGTCTCTATGGCTACACCTTC
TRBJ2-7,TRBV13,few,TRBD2,CASSSPAIAGVAYEQYF,TGTGCCAGCAGCTCCCCTGCTATAGCGGGGGTAGCCTACGAGCAGTACTTC
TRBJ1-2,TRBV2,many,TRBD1,CASGDRARGYTF,TGTGCCAGCGGAGACAGGGCTAGAGGCTACACCTTC
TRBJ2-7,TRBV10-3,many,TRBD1,CAISESDRPYEQYF,TGTGCCATCAGTGAGTCGGACAGGCCCTACGAGCAGTACTTC
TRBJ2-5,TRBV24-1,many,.,CATMGRVGETQYF,TGTGCCACCATGGGCAGGGTCGGGGAGACCCAGTACTTC
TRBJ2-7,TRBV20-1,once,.,CSAQISGNEQYF,TGCAGTGCTCAGATAAGCGGCAACGAGCAGTACTTC
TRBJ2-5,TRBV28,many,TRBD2,CASSSTSGGSQETQYF,TGTGCCAGCAGTTCGACTAGCGGGGGGAGTCAAGAGACCCAGTACTTC
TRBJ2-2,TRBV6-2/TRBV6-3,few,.,CASSYSILGELFF,TGTGCCAGCAGTTACTCGATCCTCGGGGAGCTGTTTTTT
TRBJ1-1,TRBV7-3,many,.,CASSPGDYKRAFF,TGTGCCAGCAGTCCAGGCGATTACAAGAGGGCTTTCTTT
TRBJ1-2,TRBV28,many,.,CASTLKLRRGRWYGYTF,TGTGCCAGCACCCTGAAGTTGAGGAGGGGGAGGTGGTATGGCTACACCTTC
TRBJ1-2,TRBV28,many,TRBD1,CASSLTGTGLIYGYTF,TGTGCCAGCAGTCTTACAGGGACAGGGTTAATCTATGGCTACACCTTC
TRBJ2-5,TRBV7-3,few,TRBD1,CASSPGTGAQETQYF,TGTGCCAGCAGCCCCGGGACAGGAGCCCAAGAGACCCAGTACTTC
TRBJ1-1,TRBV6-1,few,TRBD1,CASIWKGQQNTEAFF,TGTGCCAGCATATGGAAGGGACAGCAGAACACTGAAGCTTTCTTT
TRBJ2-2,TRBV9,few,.,CASSVAPQAGELFF,TGTGCCAGCAGCGTCGCCCCGCAAGCCGGGGAGCTGTTTTTT
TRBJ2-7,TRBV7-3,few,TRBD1,CASSSGTGIPYEQYF,TGTGCCAGCAGCTCCGGGACAGGGATTCCCTACGAGCAGTACTTC
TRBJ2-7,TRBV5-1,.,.,CASSDVPGRLNSYEQYF,TGCGCCAGCAGCGACGTCCCGGGACGCCTCAATTCCTACGAGCAGTACTTC
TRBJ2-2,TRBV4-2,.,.,CASSQERRVRTGELFF,TGTGCCAGCAGCCAAGAGCGTAGGGTCCGGACCGGGGAGCTGTTTTTT
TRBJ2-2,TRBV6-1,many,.,CASIFGRANTGELFF,TGTGCCAGCATCTTCGGCAGGGCGAACACCGGGGAGCTGTTTTTT
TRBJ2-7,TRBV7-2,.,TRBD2,CASSLAFRLAGYSYEQYF,TGTGCCAGCAGCTTAGCGTTCCGACTAGCGGGATACTCCTACGAGCAGTACTTC
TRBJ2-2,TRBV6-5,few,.,CASSYSMGQTNTGELFF,TGTGCCAGCAGTTACTCGATGGGTCAGACGAACACCGGGGAGCTGTTTTTT
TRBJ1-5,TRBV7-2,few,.,CASSPGMSNQPQHF,TGTGCCAGCAGTCCAGGGATGAGCAATCAGCCCCAGCATTTT
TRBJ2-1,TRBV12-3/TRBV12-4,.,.,CASPTGTPNNEQFF,TGTGCCTCCCCAACCGGGACTCCTAACAATGAGCAGTTCTTC
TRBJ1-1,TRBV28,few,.,CASRVSQNTEAFF,TGTGCCAGCAGGGTTAGTCAGAACACTGAAGCTTTCTTT
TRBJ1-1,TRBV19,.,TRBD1,CASSARDRVWGTEAFF,TGTGCCAGTAGTGCCCGGGACAGGGTATGGGGGACTGAAGCTTTCTTT